This TCR beta chain was documented in a study of cytomegalovirus exposure and HLA in healthy donors. V was cut by 2 bases and J by 0 bases, with 13 bases left in between. The CDR3 runs 17 residues. Germline V CDR1 and CDR2: SGHVS, FQNEAQ. Measured with immunoSEQ multiplex PCR; TCRdb has only the in-frame clones, and not every one. The table includes about 150,000 clones, around nine tenths detected once. V gene TRBV7-8 combines with J gene TRBJ2-2; tentative D call: TRBD2 (5 bases). The TCR originated in a young woman in good health and CMV-seropositive. The sample taken for sequencing was PBMCs. The CDR3 sequence is CASSLRTAKSNTGELFF. The CDR3 DNA sequence: TGTGCCAGCAGCTTACGGACTGCGAAATCGAACACCGGGGAGCTGTTTTTT.